The next 30 T cell receptor beta chains were all read from a single sample in a study of T cells after posttransplantation cyclophosphamide. Busulfan-fludarabine conditioning, marrow transplant, and cyclophosphamide on days +3 and +4 were administered. Profiled with immunoSEQ multiplex PCR; TCRdb holds only in-frame clones, not every one. The sample records approximately 16,000 clones, 60% to 80% being singletons. Sequencing used CD8+ T cells sorted from PBMCs, obtained approximately 2,000 days after a stem cell transplant with posttransplant cyclophosphamide. These receptors were obtained from a female patient in her 40s who received an allogeneic stem cell transplant from a related donor, was CMV-positive, and had no GVHD. Some T cells could come from the graft donor.

The chain links TRBV11-2 to TRBJ1-6; 7 bases map to TRBD1. The CDR3 loop spans 13 amino acids. V gave up 6 bases and J gave up 7 bases; unmatched junction bases: 3. Germline lookup yields CDR1 SGHAT and CDR2 FQNNGV. CDR3 in amino acids: CASRNRGNSPLHF. The CDR3 bases are TGTGCCAGCAGGAACAGGGGCAATTCACCCCTCCACTTT.

V and J are TRBV5-4 and TRBJ1-1; 10 bases align to TRBD1. Germline CDR1 is SGHNT and CDR2 is YYREEE (reference sequence). After removal of 7 bases from V and 2 bases from J, the junction contained 5 bases not matched to a gene. This CDR3 is built from 14 residues. The CDR3 DNA reads as TGTGCCAGCGGCCGGACAGGGGGAAACACTGAAGCTTTCTTT. Translation gives CASGRTGGNTEAFF.

The chain carries TRBV5-8 and TRBJ2-5; 13 positions agree with TRBD2. Looked up from germline, CDR1 is SGHTS and CDR2 is YDEGEE. The V and J ends lost 3 bases and 9 bases, in that order; junction bases with no gene match: 8. CDR3 length: 15 residues. CDR3 loop: CASSWGLAGNLAQYF. The CDR3 nucleotides read TGTGCCAGCAGCTGGGGACTAGCGGGAAACTTAGCCCAGTACTTC.

In its sample, this clone was seen a few times. The gene calls are TRBV5-1 and TRBJ2-2; 7 bases match TRBD2. The CDR3 has 17 amino acids. Unmatched junction bases numbered 7, after V lost 0 bases and J lost 2 bases. CDR1 SGHRS and CDR2 YFSETQ come from the germline V gene. The CDR3 sequence: CASSLVDSGTNTGELFF. In DNA form, the CDR3 reads TGCGCCAGCAGCTTGGTCGACAGCGGGACTAACACCGGGGAGCTGTTTTTT.

The genes are TRBV5-6 and TRBJ2-7; a weak D match, TRBD1 (7 bases). The V gene lost 2 bases and the J gene lost 3 bases, with 18 bases spanning the gap. The CDR3 extends over 16 amino acids. Per germline, CDR1 SGHDT and CDR2 YYEEEE. CDR3 in amino acids: CASSLFAARDSYEQYF. CDR3 sequence (DNA): TGTGCCAGCAGCTTATTCGCAGCGCGGGACAGCTACGAGCAGTACTTC.

This clone has just one count. V gene TRBV6-1 combines with J gene TRBJ2-7; 7 bases line up with TRBD1. Germline-derived CDR1 and CDR2 are MNHNS and SASEGT. This CDR3 is 15 amino acids long. The V and J ends lost 6 bases and 3 bases, in that order; junction bases with no gene match: 11. CDR3 region: CASSHRDSQLYEQYF. CDR3 nucleotide sequence: TGTGCCAGCAGCCACCGGGACAGCCAACTCTACGAGCAGTACTTC.

The rearrangement uses TRBV5-1 and TRBJ2-1; no clear D. The CDR3 runs to 12 residues. Between the trimmed V and J ends, which lost 6 bases and 7 bases, there was a span of 11 bases. Germline CDR1 SGHRS, CDR2 YFSETQ. DNA for the CDR3: TGCGCCAGCAACCTCGATGCGAATGAGCAGTTCTTC. Its protein product is CASNLDANEQFF.

The chain couples TRBV4-2 to TRBJ2-1; 8 bases align to TRBD1. The CDR3 runs to 16 residues. Germline V CDR1 and CDR2: LGHNA, YNFKEQ. Germline trimming cut 0 bases from V and 4 bases from J; bases unmatched to any gene: 5. For the CDR3, the DNA is TGTGCCAGCAGCCAAGATGGGAACAGGGGGTACAATGAGCAGTTCTTC. This translates into CASSQDGNRGYNEQFF.

The rearrangement joins TRBV7-3 to TRBJ1-1; maybe TRBD1 (5 bases). The CDR3 contains 14 residues. The germline CDR1 and CDR2 sequences are SGHTA and FQGTGA. The V and J ends lost 5 bases and 3 bases respectively, with 13 bases between them. The CDR3 coding sequence is TGTGCCAGCAGCCCCCAGGGCGTGGACACTGAAGCTTTCTTT. Amino acids: CASSPQGVDTEAFF.

By its share, this clone is medium-sized (0.01 to 0.1%). The chain recombines TRBV11-3 with TRBJ2-7; tentative D call: TRBD1 (6 bases). This CDR3 has 13 amino acids. Germline V CDR1 and CDR2: SGHNT, YENEEA. V was pared by 5 bases and J by 4 bases, with 12 bases between. The CDR3 reads CASSPGTPYEQYF. CDR3 bases: TGTGCCAGCAGCCCTGGGACACCATACGAGCAGTACTTC.

This chain links TRBV5-5 with TRBJ2-5; possible D gene TRBD1, 6 bases. Germline V gene data show CDR1 as SGHKS and CDR2 as YYEKEE (reference sequence). The V gene lost 1 base and the J gene lost 1 base, with 14 bases spanning the gap. The length of the CDR3 is 16 residues. CDR3 residues: CASSLTGMGAQETQYF. In DNA, the CDR3 is TGTGCCAGCAGCTTGACAGGGATGGGGGCCCAAGAGACCCAGTACTTC.

V is TRBV7-2 and J is TRBJ2-3; a weak D match, TRBD1 (6 bases). Germline loops: CDR1 SGHTA, CDR2 FQGNSA. The CDR3 spans 14 residues. V was clipped by 5 bases and J by 2 bases, with 11 bases between them. CDR3 sequence reads: CASSEGQDTDTQYF. The CDR3 coding sequence is TGTGCCAGCAGCGAGGGACAAGACACAGATACGCAGTATTTT.

This clone is judged medium-sized. The V gene is TRBV5-1, the J gene TRBJ2-5; the match to TRBD2 covers 7 bases. Trimming took 5 bases from V and 1 from J; bases not matched to a gene: 8. Per the germline V gene, CDR1 is SGHRS and CDR2 is YFSETQ. This CDR3 has 15 amino acids. CDR3: CASRKDAGVQETQYF. In nucleotides, the CDR3 is TGCGCCAGCAGGAAAGACGCGGGGGTCCAAGAGACCCAGTACTTC.

CDR3 DNA sequence: TGCGCCAGCAGCTCCGGGGGGGCGGGGTACCAAGAGACCCAGTACTTC. Translation gives CASSSGGAGYQETQYF. This chain joins TRBV5-1 and TRBJ2-5, with 8 bases lining up with TRBD2. Per the germline V gene, CDR1 is SGHRS and CDR2 is YFSETQ. The length of the CDR3 is 16 residues. V lost 3 bases to trimming and J lost 0 bases; unmatched junction nucleotides: 7.

This chain links TRBV5-6 with TRBJ1-2; a possible D gene is TRBD1 (6 bases). V was pared by 2 bases and J by 0 bases, with 11 bases between. The CDR3 sequence is 15 residues long. Germline V lookup: CDR1 SGHDT, CDR2 YYEEEE. The CDR3 DNA reads as TGTGCCAGCAGCTTCGGGACATACGCTAACTATGGCTACACCTTC. It codes for CASSFGTYANYGYTF.

This clone was observed a few times. V gene TRBV10-3 combines with J gene TRBJ1-2; 8 positions match TRBD1. Germline CDR1 is ENHRY and CDR2 is SYGVKD. V lost 0 bases and J lost 6; bases outside the gene matches: 6. CDR3 length: 15 amino acids. CDR3 coding DNA: TGTGCCATCAGTGAGTCACCTGACAGGGGTGATGGCTACACCTTC. Amino acid sequence: CAISESPDRGDGYTF.

This chain connects TRBV5-6 to TRBJ2-7; 11 bases align to TRBD2. The V segment lost 0 bases and the J segment 9 bases; nucleotides outside the gene matches: 5. This CDR3 has 14 residues. CDR1 and CDR2 from the germline V gene are SGHDT and YYEEEE. The CDR3 sequence is CASSLAGLAAGQYF. The CDR3 region has the DNA TGTGCCAGCAGCTTGGCGGGACTAGCGGCAGGGCAGTACTTC.

Turning to this clone: Other nucleotide sequences in the sample specify the same CDR3. The V gene is TRBV5-1, the J gene TRBJ1-2, with D hard to call. This CDR3 region has 14 residues. Trimming removed 0 bases from V and 4 bases from J, with 10 bases in between. Germline CDR1 and CDR2: SGHRS and YFSETQ. The CDR3 region is CASSLEGVGYGYTF. In DNA, the CDR3 is TGCGCCAGCAGCTTGGAGGGAGTGGGCTATGGCTACACCTTC. Full variable domain (rest looked up from reference TRBV5-1 and TRBJ1-2): KAGVTQTPRYLIKTRGQQVTLSCSPISGHRSVSWYQQTPGQGLQFLFEYFSETQRNKGNFPGRFSGRQFSNSRSEMNVSTLELGDSALYLCASSLEGVGYGYTFGSGTRLTVV.

This clone showed up just once. The V and J genes are TRBV11-2 and TRBJ2-1; 12 nucleotides match TRBD2. Germline V CDR1 and CDR2: SGHAT, FQNNGV. J was trimmed by 6 bases and V by 5 bases; bases with no gene match: 5. The CDR3 runs to 15 residues. The CDR3 coding sequence is TGTGCCAGCAGCCAACCTAGCGGGGGGGCCAATGAGCAGTTCTTC. Translated, it gives CASSQPSGGANEQFF.

CDR3 DNA sequence: TGTGCCAGCAAGATGTCACAGCTTGATGGCTACACCTTC. This gives the protein CASKMSQLDGYTF. The genes are TRBV6-5 and TRBJ1-2; D call uncertain. The germline V and J ends were trimmed by 7 bases and 6 bases, with 15 bases remaining between them. Germline loops: CDR1 MNHEY, CDR2 SVGAGI. The CDR3 runs to 13 residues.

This chain connects TRBV7-8 to TRBJ1-2; tentatively, D is TRBD1 (6 bases). The CDR3 is made up of 17 amino acids. V lost 5 bases to trimming and J lost 3 bases, with 22 bases between them. The germline V gene encodes CDR1 SGHVS and CDR2 FQNEAQ. CDR3 nucleotides: TGTGCCAGCAGCCCCTTGGGGGGGGCGAACCTGGACTATGGCTACACCTTC. Residues: CASSPLGGANLDYGYTF.

The rearrangement joins TRBV29-1 to TRBJ1-3; TRBD1 agrees at 8 bases. From germline, CDR1 is SQVTM and CDR2 ANQGSEA. The CDR3 runs to 17 residues. The V segment lost 4 bases and the J segment 1 base; nucleotides outside the gene matches: 12. This CDR3 is CSVGNDRGEESGNTIYF. The CDR3 nucleotides are TGCAGCGTTGGTAATGACAGGGGAGAAGAATCTGGAAACACCATATATTTT.

The rearrangement links TRBV7-6 to TRBJ2-1, with 9 bases matching TRBD1. J lost 4 bases, V lost 5 bases, and 6 bases had no gene match. Germline V gives CDR1 SGHVS, CDR2 FNYEAQ. There are 15 residues in the CDR3. The CDR3 region has the DNA TGTGCCAGCAGCGGGAGGGACAGGGCTTACAATGAGCAGTTCTTC. This sequence encodes CASSGRDRAYNEQFF.

As concerns this clone: Other DNA sequences in the same sample also yield this CDR3. This sequence joins TRBV5-6 and TRBJ2-3; D perhaps matches TRBD2 (6 bases). Deletions cut 4 bases from V and 1 base from J, with 16 bases between. The germline gives CDR1 SGHDT, CDR2 YYEEEE. This CDR3 is built from 16 residues. CDR3 sequence reads: CASSRGTGVRTDTQYF. DNA for the CDR3: TGTGCCAGCAGCCGAGGGACGGGGGTCCGCACAGATACGCAGTATTTT.

The rearrangement joins TRBV7-9 to TRBJ2-1; a weak D match, TRBD1 (6 bases). This CDR3 region has 15 residues. The V gene's germline CDR1 is SEHNR and CDR2 FQNEAQ (reference sequence). Trimming took off 5 bases at V and 8 bases at J, with 19 bases between the two ends. CDR3 coding DNA: TGTGCCAGCAGCGGACCCTGGACAGCGGATGATGAGCAGTTCTTC. It encodes CASSGPWTADDEQFF.

The rearrangement uses TRBV9 and TRBJ1-4, with TRBD1 identical over 10 bases. This CDR3 is 14 amino acids long. Germline-derived CDR1 and CDR2 are SGDLS and YYNGEE. V lost 2 bases and J lost 8; bases outside the gene matches: 3. The CDR3 DNA is TGTGCCAGCAGCGTGGGACAGGGGCTGGAAAAACTGTTTTTT. Its translation is CASSVGQGLEKLFF.

The rearrangement links TRBV5-5 to TRBJ2-2, with TRBD2 identical over 7 bases. Germline trimming cut 2 bases from V and 2 bases from J; bases unmatched to any gene: 12. Germline assignment: CDR1 SGHKS and CDR2 YYEKEE (reference sequence). This CDR3 spans 18 amino acids. CDR3 DNA sequence: TGTGCCAGCAGCTTTGCCTATCTAGCGGAATTAAACACCGGGGAGCTGTTTTTT. Translation: CASSFAYLAELNTGELFF.

The gene calls are TRBV27 and TRBJ2-2; 8 bases are shared with TRBD1. CDR1 and CDR2 from the germline V gene are MNHEY and SMNVEV (reference sequence). The CDR3 is made up of 18 amino acids. V lost 5 bases and J lost 7; bases outside the gene matches: 18. The CDR3 protein is CASSKEARQGPWSGELFF. CDR3 bases: TGTGCCAGCAGTAAAGAGGCGCGACAGGGGCCGTGGAGCGGGGAGCTGTTTTTT.

The genes are TRBV9 and TRBJ1-4; 9 bases fit TRBD1. From germline, CDR1 is SGDLS and CDR2 YYNGEE. The CDR3 sequence is 14 residues long. Losses at the gene ends were 0 bases for V and 8 bases for J; bases not matched to a gene: 2. CDR3 amino acids: CASSVGTGAEKLFF. The CDR3 DNA is TGTGCCAGCAGCGTAGGGACAGGGGCGGAAAAACTGTTTTTT.

The chain combines TRBV7-3 with TRBJ2-3, with 9 positions matching TRBD1. The CDR3 is 16 residues long. V lost 2 bases to trimming and J lost 1 base; unmatched junction nucleotides: 4. Per the germline V gene, CDR1 is SGHTA and CDR2 is FQGTGA. Written as DNA, the CDR3 is TGTGCCAGCAGCTTAGGGACAGGGATCGGCACAGATACGCAGTATTTT. This encodes CASSLGTGIGTDTQYF.